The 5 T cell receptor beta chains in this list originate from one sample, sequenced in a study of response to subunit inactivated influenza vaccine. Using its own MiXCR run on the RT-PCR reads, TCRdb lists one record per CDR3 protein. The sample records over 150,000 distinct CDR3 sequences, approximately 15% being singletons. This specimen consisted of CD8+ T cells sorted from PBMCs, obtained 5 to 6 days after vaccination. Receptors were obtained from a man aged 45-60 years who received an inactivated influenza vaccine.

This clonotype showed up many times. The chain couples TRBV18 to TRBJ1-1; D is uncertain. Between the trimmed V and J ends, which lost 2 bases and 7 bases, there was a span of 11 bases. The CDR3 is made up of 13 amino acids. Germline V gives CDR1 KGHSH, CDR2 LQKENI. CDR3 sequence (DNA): TGTGCCAGCTCACCAAAAATCGGAGGTGAAGCTTTCTTT. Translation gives CASSPKIGGEAFF.

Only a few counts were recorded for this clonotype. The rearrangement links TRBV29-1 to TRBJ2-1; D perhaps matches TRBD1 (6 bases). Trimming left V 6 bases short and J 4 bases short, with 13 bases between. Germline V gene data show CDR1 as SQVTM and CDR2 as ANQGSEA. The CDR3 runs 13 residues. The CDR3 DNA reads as TGCAGCGTCGAGGGGGTAGATTACAATGAGCAGTTCTTC. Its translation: CSVEGVDYNEQFF.

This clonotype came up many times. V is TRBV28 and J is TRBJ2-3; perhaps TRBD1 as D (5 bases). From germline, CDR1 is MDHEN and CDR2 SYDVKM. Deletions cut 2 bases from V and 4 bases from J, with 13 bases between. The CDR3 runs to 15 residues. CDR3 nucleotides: TGTGCCAGCAGTTTAACCCAGGGAATCCCAGATACGCAGTATTTT. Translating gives CASSLTQGIPDTQYF.

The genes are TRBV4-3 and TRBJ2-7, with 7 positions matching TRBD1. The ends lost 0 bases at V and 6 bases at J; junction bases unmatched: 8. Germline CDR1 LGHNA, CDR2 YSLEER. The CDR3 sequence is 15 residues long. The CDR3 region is CASSQERTGLIEQYF. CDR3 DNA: TGCGCCAGCAGCCAAGAGCGGACAGGATTAATCGAGCAGTACTTC.

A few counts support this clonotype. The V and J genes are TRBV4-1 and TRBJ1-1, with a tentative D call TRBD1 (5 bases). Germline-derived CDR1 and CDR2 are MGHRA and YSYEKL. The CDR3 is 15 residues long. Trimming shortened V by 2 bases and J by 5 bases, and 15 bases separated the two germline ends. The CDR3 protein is CASSQQDTGRTEAFF. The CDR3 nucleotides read TGCGCCAGCAGCCAACAGGACACCGGACGGACTGAAGCTTTCTTT.